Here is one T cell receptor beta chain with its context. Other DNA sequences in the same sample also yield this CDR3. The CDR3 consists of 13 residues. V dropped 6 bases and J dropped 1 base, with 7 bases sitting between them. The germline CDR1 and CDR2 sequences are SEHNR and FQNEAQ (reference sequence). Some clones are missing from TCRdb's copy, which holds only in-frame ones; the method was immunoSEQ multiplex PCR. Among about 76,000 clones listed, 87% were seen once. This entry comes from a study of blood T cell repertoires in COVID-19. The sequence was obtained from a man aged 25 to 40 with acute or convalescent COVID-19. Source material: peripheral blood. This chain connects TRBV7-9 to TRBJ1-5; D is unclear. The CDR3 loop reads CASSRGSNQPQHF. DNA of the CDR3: TGTGCCAGCAGTCGGGGAAGCAATCAGCCCCAGCATTTT. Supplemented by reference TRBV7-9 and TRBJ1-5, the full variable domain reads DTGVSQNPRHKITKRGQNVTFRCDPISEHNRLYWYRQTLGQGPEFLTYFQNEAQLEKSRLLSDRFSAERPKGSFSTLEIQRTEQGDSAMYLCASSRGSNQPQHFGDGTRLSIL.